A single sample is the source of the 5 T cell receptor beta chains below, sequenced in a study of cytomegalovirus exposure and HLA in healthy donors. The PCR made use of 60 Vbeta and 13 Jbeta primers. Profiling relied on immunoSEQ multiplex PCR, and the TCRdb table lists in-frame clones only, not all of them. Of about 130,000 clones in the sample, about 82% were seen once. Specimen: PBMCs. Receptor source: a man aged 30-40 years in good health and CMV-seronegative.

The rearrangement joins TRBV13 to TRBJ2-3; 9 bases line up with TRBD1. V shed 5 bases and J 2 bases; nucleotides not matched to a gene: 5. The CDR3 runs to 15 residues. CDR1 PRHDT and CDR2 FYEKMQ come from the germline V gene (reference sequence). In nucleotides, the CDR3 is TGTGCCAGCAGCGACCGGGACAGGGACACAGATACGCAGTATTTT. It specifies CASSDRDRDTDTQYF.

This clone was seen a few times. The V gene is TRBV4-3, the J gene TRBJ1-5; 9 nucleotides line up with TRBD1. The CDR3 runs to 16 residues. The junction had 2 bases not matched to a gene; V was cut back by 0 bases and J by 2 bases. Germline CDR1 and CDR2: LGHNA and YSLEER. As DNA, the CDR3 is TGCGCCAGCAGCCAAGAGGGGACAGGGCGCAATCAGCCCCAGCATTTT. It translates to CASSQEGTGRNQPQHF.

The V gene is TRBV7-8, the J gene TRBJ2-5, with a tentative D call TRBD1 (6 bases). The V and J ends lost 5 bases and 0 bases respectively, with 13 bases between them. The CDR3 consists of 15 residues. The germline V gene has CDR1 SGHVS and CDR2 FQNEAQ. CDR3 DNA: TGTGCCAGCAGCCTCTGGACAGATGACCAAGAGACCCAGTACTTC. This translates into CASSLWTDDQETQYF.

V and J are TRBV19 and TRBJ1-4; D is possibly TRBD1 (5 bases). Looked up from germline, CDR1 is LNHDA and CDR2 is SQIVND (reference sequence). This CDR3 contains 16 residues. Trimming removed 4 bases at V and 0 bases at J, with 12 bases between. CDR3: CASSSQGIATNEKLFF. CDR3 nucleotides: TGTGCCAGTAGTAGCCAGGGAATTGCAACTAATGAAAAACTGTTTTTT. The full variable domain, rest sourced from reference TRBV19 and TRBJ1-4, is DGGITQSPKYLFRKEGQNVTLSCEQNLNHDAMYWYRQDPGQGLRLIYYSQIVNDFQKGDIAEGYSVSREKKESFPLTVTSAQKNPTAFYLCASSSQGIATNEKLFFGSGTQLSVL.

The V call is TRBV5-4, the J call TRBJ2-4, with TRBD2 identical over 8 bases. The V gene end was trimmed by 1 base and the J gene end by 3 bases; junction bases not matched to a gene: 9. CDR1 and CDR2 (germline): SGHNT, YYREEE (reference sequence). This CDR3 has 17 residues. CDR3 amino acids: CASSLPFSGEGKNIQYF. For the CDR3, the DNA is TGTGCCAGCAGCTTGCCCTTTAGCGGGGAGGGCAAAAACATTCAGTACTTC.